This entry lists 31 T cell receptor beta chains sequenced from one sample in a study of cytomegalovirus exposure and HLA in healthy donors. Both 60 Vbeta primers and 13 Jbeta primers went into the PCR. Using immunoSEQ multiplex PCR, the repertoire was profiled, and TCRdb retains in-frame clones only, with some absent. This table has under 150,000 clones, approximately 85% appearing once. Sequenced material: PBMCs. All receptors derive from a boy between 5 and 17 years old in good health and CMV-seronegative.

This clone was detected only a few times. The chain carries TRBV7-9 and TRBJ2-7; perhaps TRBD1 as D (5 bases). Germline V gives CDR1 SEHNR, CDR2 FQNEAQ (reference sequence). The CDR3 runs 12 residues. Trimming took 5 bases from V and 12 from J, leaving 17 bases between them. In DNA form, the CDR3 reads TGTGCCAGCAGCCTTCAAGGACAAGGATTGTACTTC. Residues: CASSLQGQGLYF.

In its sample, this clone was seen a few times. The rearrangement links TRBV4-2 to TRBJ1-1; D is uncertain. V was trimmed by 1 base and J by 11 bases, leaving 11 bases between them. Germline-derived CDR1 and CDR2 are LGHNA and YNFKEQ. The CDR3 spans 12 residues. The CDR3 nucleotides read TGTGCCAGCAGCCAAGTTTCCGCCGAGGCTTTCTTT. Translated: CASSQVSAEAFF.

Details on this clone: The same CDR3 is also encoded by other DNA sequences in this sample. The chain joins TRBV5-1 to TRBJ2-1; 11 bases fit TRBD2. CDR1 and CDR2 from the germline V gene are SGHRS and YFSETQ. CDR3 length: 14 amino acids. J gave up 4 bases and V 5 bases, and 2 bases lay outside the gene matches. CDR3 sequence (DNA): TGCGCCAGCAGTCCTAGCGGGGGGTACAATGAGCAGTTCTTC. Amino acids: CASSPSGGYNEQFF.

The chain couples TRBV10-3 to TRBJ1-1; D unclear. CDR3 length: 12 amino acids. Germline V CDR1 and CDR2: ENHRY, SYGVKD. The ends were cut back, 0 bases at V and 11 bases at J, with 10 bases in the middle. The CDR3 region has the DNA TGTGCCATCAGTGAGTCGTTAGCAAGGGCTTTCTTT. Its translation: CAISESLARAFF.

This sequence joins TRBV5-1 and TRBJ2-7, with D tentatively TRBD2 (6 bases). Per germline, CDR1 SGHRS and CDR2 YFSETQ. The V end was cut by 7 bases, the J end by 0 bases, with 11 bases between. The length of the CDR3 is 13 residues. CDR3 bases: TGCGCCAGCCGGGACTCCAGCTCCTACGAGCAGTACTTC. This codes for CASRDSSSYEQYF.

The V gene is TRBV19, the J gene TRBJ2-3, with TRBD1 identical over 8 bases. The J segment lost 3 bases and the V segment lost 5 bases, leaving 4 bases of the junction unmatched. Per germline, CDR1 LNHDA and CDR2 SQIVND (reference sequence). This CDR3 contains 14 residues. This CDR3 is CASSVGQGTDTQYF. As DNA, the CDR3 is TGTGCCAGTAGTGTTGGACAGGGAACAGATACGCAGTATTTT.

CDR3 residues: CASSLAGGGGYTF. CDR3 nucleotides: TGTGCCAGCAGCTTAGCGGGAGGCGGCGGCTACACCTTC. The V gene is TRBV13, the J gene TRBJ1-2; no clear D gene. There are 13 residues in the CDR3. Deletions cut 1 base from V and 8 bases from J, with 11 bases between. Per germline, CDR1 PRHDT and CDR2 FYEKMQ (reference sequence).

The chain employs TRBV7-3 and TRBJ1-2; the D is unclear. The CDR3 extends over 19 amino acids. V lost 2 bases to trimming and J lost 7 bases, with 29 bases between them. Germline V gives CDR1 SGHTA, CDR2 FQGTGA. CDR3 DNA sequence: TGTGCCAGCAGCTTAGGGGAGGATAGGGCCTTTGGGGAAACTGGTGGCTACACCTTC. Protein sequence: CASSLGEDRAFGETGGYTF.

The chain has TRBV7-6 and TRBJ1-2; unclear D gene. Germline V CDR1 and CDR2: SGHVS, FNYEAQ. This CDR3 region has 13 residues. The germline V and J ends were trimmed by 5 bases and 8 bases, with 15 bases remaining between them. The CDR3 bases are TGTGCCAGCAGCCCCTTGACGGGTGAAGGCTACACCTTC. Amino acid sequence: CASSPLTGEGYTF.

The rearrangement uses TRBV13 and TRBJ2-1, with 8 bases matching TRBD1. V was pared by 5 bases and J by 7 bases, with 13 bases of the junction left unmatched. The CDR3 totals 16 residues. Germline V gene lookup returns CDR1 PRHDT and CDR2 FYEKMQ (reference sequence). The CDR3 sequence is CASSTKDRVPLNEQFF. The CDR3 DNA is TGTGCCAGCAGCACCAAGGACAGGGTACCGTTGAATGAGCAGTTCTTC.

The rearrangement links TRBV6-1 to TRBJ1-1; no definite D call. The V end was cut by 11 bases, the J end by 4 bases, with 14 bases between. The V gene's germline CDR1 is MNHNS and CDR2 SASEGT. CDR3 length: 12 amino acids. The CDR3 DNA reads as TGTGCCGGTGCGGTTGATGTCACTGAAGCTTTCTTT. Protein sequence: CAGAVDVTEAFF.

The chain is built from TRBV5-4 and TRBJ1-1, with 7 bases that match TRBD1. The CDR3 is 13 residues long. Looked up from germline, CDR1 is SGHNT and CDR2 is YYREEE (reference sequence). Trimming cost V 4 bases and J 6 bases; bases outside gene matches: 6. CDR3 nucleotide sequence: TGTGCCAGCAGCGGAACCGGGACAGCTGAAGCTTTCTTT. Amino acid sequence: CASSGTGTAEAFF.

The chain carries TRBV19 and TRBJ1-1, with D possibly being TRBD1 (6 bases). The V end was cut by 4 bases, the J end by 4 bases, with 22 bases between. The CDR3 has 17 amino acids. Germline V gene data show CDR1 as LNHDA and CDR2 as SQIVND (reference sequence). CDR3 region: CASSTRTEIGRGTEAFF. CDR3 coding DNA: TGTGCCAGTAGTACAAGGACAGAAATCGGACGTGGCACTGAAGCTTTCTTT.

The chain carries TRBV4-1 and TRBJ1-2; D not resolved. CDR1 is MGHRA, CDR2 YSYEKL, per germline. CDR3 length: 13 residues. The V end was cut by 1 base, the J end by 7 bases, with 10 bases between. CDR3 region: CASSQGVAAGYTF. Here the CDR3 DNA reads TGCGCCAGCAGCCAAGGTGTGGCGGCTGGCTACACCTTC.

This sequence joins TRBV6-5 and TRBJ2-7; TRBD1 matches 7 bases. J was trimmed by 0 bases and V by 4 bases; bases with no gene match: 3. CDR3 length equals 14 residues. Germline V CDR1 and CDR2: MNHEY, SVGAGI. CDR3 nucleotide sequence: TGTGCCAGCAGTTCCCCAGGGGGCTCCTACGAGCAGTACTTC. Amino acid sequence: CASSSPGGSYEQYF.

This clone was found a few times. This sequence joins TRBV5-6 and TRBJ2-7, with D possibly being TRBD1 (6 bases). Trimming took off 1 base at V and 3 bases at J, with 17 bases between the two ends. In germline, CDR1 is SGHDT, CDR2 YYEEEE. The CDR3 runs to 16 residues. The CDR3 loop reads CASSLSSPTGLYEQYF. CDR3 nucleotide sequence: TGTGCCAGCAGCTTGTCGTCCCCTACAGGGCTCTACGAGCAGTACTTC.

Concerning this clone itself: This same CDR3 is encoded by further DNA sequences in the sample. This chain joins TRBV10-2 and TRBJ2-7; D perhaps matches TRBD1 (5 bases). Germline CDR1 WSHSY, CDR2 SAAADI. The CDR3 covers 13 residues. Trimming cost V 2 bases and J 3 bases, with 8 bases left between them. CDR3 amino acids: CASSEDSFYEQYF. CDR3 nucleotide sequence: TGCGCCAGCAGTGAGGACAGTTTCTACGAGCAGTACTTC.

This chain links TRBV10-3 with TRBJ2-5, with TRBD2 matching 7 bases. V trimming: 2 bases; J trimming: 0 bases; junction bases outside the gene matches: 6. The CDR3 loop spans 16 amino acids. Germline V gives CDR1 ENHRY, CDR2 SYGVKD. CDR3 sequence: CAISEEGGPNQETQYF. The CDR3, as DNA: TGTGCCATCAGTGAGGAGGGAGGGCCAAACCAAGAGACCCAGTACTTC.

The chain couples TRBV5-1 to TRBJ2-5, with TRBD2 identical over 11 bases. The length of the CDR3 is 16 residues. V dropped 4 bases and J dropped 4; count of bases not matched to a gene: 9. Germline V gene data show CDR1 as SGHRS and CDR2 as YFSETQ. CDR3 DNA sequence: TGCGCCAGCAGCGCGACTAGCGGGAAGGGTTTAGAGACCCAGTACTTC. Translation: CASSATSGKGLETQYF.

This chain links TRBV6-5 with TRBJ1-1, with 10 nucleotides matching TRBD1. V lost 5 bases to trimming and J lost 5 bases; unmatched junction nucleotides: 11. The CDR3 contains 16 residues. Germline CDR1 and CDR2: MNHEY and SVGAGI. CDR3 region: CASSHYGRQGATEAFF. In DNA form, the CDR3 reads TGTGCCAGCAGTCACTACGGTCGACAGGGGGCAACTGAAGCTTTCTTT.

The rearrangement joins TRBV10-3 to TRBJ2-2, with D tentatively TRBD2 (6 bases). The CDR3 is 16 residues long. Between the trimmed V and J ends, which lost 4 bases and 6 bases, there was a span of 18 bases. Per the germline V gene, CDR1 is ENHRY and CDR2 is SYGVKD. CDR3 residues: CAISGGRGFVAGELFF. The CDR3 DNA reads as TGTGCCATCAGTGGAGGGCGGGGATTTGTCGCCGGGGAGCTGTTTTTT.

The chain couples TRBV4-3 to TRBJ2-3; possible D gene TRBD1, 6 bases. Germline V gene data show CDR1 as LGHNA and CDR2 as YSLEER. This CDR3 spans 15 amino acids. V lost 1 base, J lost 5 bases, and 13 bases lay in between. The CDR3 sequence: CASSQVNRAKDTQYF. The CDR3 bases are TGCGCCAGCAGCCAAGTCAACAGGGCTAAAGATACGCAGTATTTT.

V is TRBV7-2 and J is TRBJ2-7, with TRBD2 matching over 10 bases. The CDR3 sequence is 15 residues long. Germline loops: CDR1 SGHTA, CDR2 FQGNSA. V gave up 4 bases and J gave up 2 bases; unmatched junction bases: 5. The CDR3 DNA reads TGTGCCAGCAGCTGGGACAGCGGGGGGGCCTACGAGCAGTACTTC. Its protein is CASSWDSGGAYEQYF.

V usage is TRBV9 and J usage is TRBJ2-2; D may be TRBD1 (6 bases). Germline V gene data show CDR1 as SGDLS and CDR2 as YYNGEE. V lost 4 bases and J 4 bases, leaving 14 bases between the germline ends. This CDR3 spans 15 amino acids. The CDR3 DNA is TGTGCCAGCAGCCCTCGACAGGACCTCACCGGGGAGCTGTTTTTT. Protein sequence: CASSPRQDLTGELFF.

The chain joins TRBV15 to TRBJ2-6; 9 bases fit TRBD1. The germline V gene encodes CDR1 LNHNV and CDR2 YYDKDF (reference sequence). V gave up 6 bases and J gave up 1 base; unmatched junction bases: 4. The CDR3 length is 16 residues. The CDR3 DNA follows: TGTGCCACCAGAACAGGGGGCGCGTCTGGGGCCAACGTCCTGACTTTC. Translated: CATRTGGASGANVLTF.

The rearrangement joins TRBV15 to TRBJ2-2, with TRBD2 matching over 15 bases. The V gene's germline CDR1 is LNHNV and CDR2 YYDKDF (reference sequence). CDR3 length equals 17 residues. Trimming removed 0 bases from V and 8 bases from J; junction bases left unmatched: 4. CDR3 in amino acids: CATSRDRGLAGGGELFF. CDR3 nucleotide sequence: TGTGCCACCAGCAGAGATAGGGGACTAGCGGGAGGTGGGGAGCTGTTTTTT. The complete variable domain, with remaining parts taken from reference TRBV15 and TRBJ2-2, reads DAMVIQNPRYQVTQFGKPVTLSCSQTLNHNVMYWYQQKSSQAPKLLFHYYDKDFNNEADTPDNFQSRRPNTSFCFLDIRSPGLGDTAMYLCATSRDRGLAGGGELFFGEGSRLTVL.

The chain carries TRBV29-1 and TRBJ2-7; 9 positions match TRBD2. CDR1 is SQVTM and CDR2 is ANQGSEA in the germline V gene. The CDR3 loop spans 12 amino acids. V dropped 5 bases and J dropped 2; count of bases not matched to a gene: 1. The chain's CDR3 is CSVLAGTYEQYF. The DNA for the CDR3 is TGCAGCGTTCTAGCGGGGACCTACGAGCAGTACTTC.

Here the CDR3 reads CASSQSSGYEQYF. Written as DNA, the CDR3 is TGCGCCAGCAGCCAATCTTCCGGTTACGAGCAGTACTTC. J is TRBJ2-7 and V is TRBV4-1; no definite D call. CDR1 MGHRA and CDR2 YSYEKL come from the germline V gene. V lost 2 bases to trimming and J lost 4 bases, with 9 bases between them. The CDR3 loop spans 13 amino acids.

The CDR3 reads CASSSRERLAPSYEQYF. CDR3 nucleotide sequence: TGTGCCAGCAGTTCGAGGGAGAGGCTAGCTCCCTCATACGAGCAGTACTTC. The chain is built from TRBV27 and TRBJ2-7; D might be TRBD2 (5 bases). The V end was cut by 4 bases, the J end by 4 bases, with 23 bases between. Germline CDR1 MNHEY, CDR2 SMNVEV (reference sequence). The CDR3 runs to 17 residues.

The chain has TRBV27 and TRBJ1-2; TRBD1 aligns across 7 bases. This CDR3 spans 14 amino acids. V shed 5 bases and J 5 bases; nucleotides not matched to a gene: 8. Per germline, CDR1 MNHEY and CDR2 SMNVEV (reference sequence). This CDR3 reads CASSNLGTDYGYTF. The CDR3 DNA sequence: TGTGCCAGCAGTAACTTGGGGACAGATTATGGCTACACCTTC.

This chain joins TRBV4-1 and TRBJ2-1; a weak D match, TRBD2 (6 bases). V was pared by 4 bases and J by 10 bases, with 20 bases between. The germline gives CDR1 MGHRA, CDR2 YSYEKL. The CDR3 is 15 residues long. CDR3 loop: CASSRVAGGSGEQFF. The CDR3 DNA follows: TGCGCCAGCAGCCGGGTAGCTGGGGGGTCCGGGGAGCAGTTCTTC.